The entry below gives a single TCR beta chain sequence along with its context. This clonotype has a handful of counts. Its antigen has not been determined. There are no base qualities to consult, and no much larger clone falls within one base. TCRdb lists the instrument as Illumina NovaSeq 6000. Using 5'RACE with constant-segment primers, TCRalpha and TCRbeta cDNA libraries were constructed, with sample barcodes and unique molecular identifiers added in the process. Trizol reagent was used to extract RNA from every sample. Library amplification was performed in two PCR steps, and a second sample barcode and Illumina TruSeq adapters were introduced in the second step. Sequencing of libraries was performed on an Illumina NovaSeq with 2 x 150 bp paired-end reads. As for how the authors treated the data: Reads were demultiplexed and collapsed into UMI-guided consensus sequences with migec v1.2.7. With mixcr v2.1.11, UMI consensuses were aligned to TRA and TRB V and J templates and assembled into clonotypes. Expanded or contracted clonotypes were those called significant by both edgeR and NoisET, with noise models trained on biological replicates. For edgeR calls, a false discovery rate-adjusted p below 0.01 and a log2 fold-change threshold of 1 were applied. PCA with hierarchical clustering of max-normalized trajectories of the 1000 most abundant clonotypes was used as exploratory dynamics analysis. The CD4 or CD8 phenotype of responding clones was assigned using the separately sequenced CD4+ and CD8+ repertoires. TCRdb handled the public reads itself, with Q25 trimming in fastp and clone calling in MiXCR, and kept productive beta chains. Every distinct CDR3 protein forms one entry, paired with its most common genes and DNA. The V and J calls were not made by the authors but by TCRdb's processing. The sample data list fewer than 550,000 distinct CDR3 sequences, and 20% of these were observed just once. The ten largest make up 7.5% to 9.5% of the sample.

The sample is drawn from a study of T-cell memory formation after mild COVID-19 (dated by TCRdb to 2020 to 2022). About the investigation overall: TCR sequence clusters from the two donors were found to be largely donor specific. In a couple of donors, T-cell clones that expanded and contracted after mild COVID-19 were tracked by sequencing TCRalpha and TCRbeta repertoires over time. Two young, previously healthy adult volunteers, one female and one male, were included in the cohort. General findings and caveats noted by the study authors: The study covered only two mild cases, and larger cohorts including severe cases with pre-infection samples were considered necessary. Contracting CD4+ clones appeared mostly in the CM and EM memory subsets, whereas CD8+ clones were enriched in EMRA. Some responding clones were found in pre-infection memory, which suggests that pre-existing cross-reactive memory T cells took part in the SARS-CoV-2 response. SARS-CoV-2 specificity of the second-wave clones peaking on day 37 was not confirmed. From day 15 to 85, contracting clones showed balanced CD4/CD8 phenotypes, whereas a second wave of clones that expanded from day 15 to 37 leaned towards CD4+.

Including cysteine and phenylalanine, the CDR3 has 18 amino acids. Only the CDR3 DNA stays, 54 bases, in frame from base 1. The CDR1 and CDR2 encoded by the germline V gene are SGHTA and FQGNSA. Clipping removes 4 bases from V and 7 bases from J, with 18 as the unmatched junction base count. Ficoll-Paque density gradient centrifugation was the method used to isolate PBMCs. The TCR sequence derives from an adult woman who had mild COVID-19 (a few samples of this study predate the infection). The sample titles of this study are shuffled in the database, so cell type and time point are left out; the donor was told from shared clones. The sample consisted of PBMCs or a T cell subset sorted from them (not recorded which). The chain was built from TRBV7-2 and TRBJ2-1; 8 nucleotides in the junction match TRBD2. The CDR3 region reads CASSYGGVGYSGGNEQFF. The sequence in DNA is TGTGCCAGCAGCTACGGCGGAGTGGGCTACTCGGGGGGGAATGAGCAGTTCTTC. Reference TRBV7-2 and TRBJ2-1 genes cover what lies past the CDR3, so the full variable domain is GAGVSQSPSNKVTEKGKDVELRCDPISGHTALYWYRQSLGQGLEFLIYFQGNSAPDKSGLPSDRFSAERTGGSVSTLTIQRTQQEDSAVYLCASSYGGVGYSGGNEQFFGPGTRLTVL.